This T cell receptor (beta chain) was sequenced in a study of identical twins' blood T cells. One entry per CDR3 protein, called by TCRdb with MiXCR from the 5' RACE reads. Here the sample spans roughly 340,000 distinct CDR3 sequences, roughly 28% being singletons. This clonotype was obtained from a woman aged 18 to 55 in good health. Sequencing input: PBMCs.

The CDR3 is CASSIDLRRNSPLHF. CDR3 coding DNA: TGTGCCAGTAGTATAGATCTAAGGAGGAATTCACCCCTCCACTTT. V usage is TRBV19 and J usage is TRBJ1-6; D is unresolved. This CDR3 contains 15 residues. The V gene lost 0 bases and the J gene lost 7 bases, with 10 bases spanning the gap. Per the germline V gene, CDR1 is LNHDA and CDR2 is SQIVND (reference sequence).